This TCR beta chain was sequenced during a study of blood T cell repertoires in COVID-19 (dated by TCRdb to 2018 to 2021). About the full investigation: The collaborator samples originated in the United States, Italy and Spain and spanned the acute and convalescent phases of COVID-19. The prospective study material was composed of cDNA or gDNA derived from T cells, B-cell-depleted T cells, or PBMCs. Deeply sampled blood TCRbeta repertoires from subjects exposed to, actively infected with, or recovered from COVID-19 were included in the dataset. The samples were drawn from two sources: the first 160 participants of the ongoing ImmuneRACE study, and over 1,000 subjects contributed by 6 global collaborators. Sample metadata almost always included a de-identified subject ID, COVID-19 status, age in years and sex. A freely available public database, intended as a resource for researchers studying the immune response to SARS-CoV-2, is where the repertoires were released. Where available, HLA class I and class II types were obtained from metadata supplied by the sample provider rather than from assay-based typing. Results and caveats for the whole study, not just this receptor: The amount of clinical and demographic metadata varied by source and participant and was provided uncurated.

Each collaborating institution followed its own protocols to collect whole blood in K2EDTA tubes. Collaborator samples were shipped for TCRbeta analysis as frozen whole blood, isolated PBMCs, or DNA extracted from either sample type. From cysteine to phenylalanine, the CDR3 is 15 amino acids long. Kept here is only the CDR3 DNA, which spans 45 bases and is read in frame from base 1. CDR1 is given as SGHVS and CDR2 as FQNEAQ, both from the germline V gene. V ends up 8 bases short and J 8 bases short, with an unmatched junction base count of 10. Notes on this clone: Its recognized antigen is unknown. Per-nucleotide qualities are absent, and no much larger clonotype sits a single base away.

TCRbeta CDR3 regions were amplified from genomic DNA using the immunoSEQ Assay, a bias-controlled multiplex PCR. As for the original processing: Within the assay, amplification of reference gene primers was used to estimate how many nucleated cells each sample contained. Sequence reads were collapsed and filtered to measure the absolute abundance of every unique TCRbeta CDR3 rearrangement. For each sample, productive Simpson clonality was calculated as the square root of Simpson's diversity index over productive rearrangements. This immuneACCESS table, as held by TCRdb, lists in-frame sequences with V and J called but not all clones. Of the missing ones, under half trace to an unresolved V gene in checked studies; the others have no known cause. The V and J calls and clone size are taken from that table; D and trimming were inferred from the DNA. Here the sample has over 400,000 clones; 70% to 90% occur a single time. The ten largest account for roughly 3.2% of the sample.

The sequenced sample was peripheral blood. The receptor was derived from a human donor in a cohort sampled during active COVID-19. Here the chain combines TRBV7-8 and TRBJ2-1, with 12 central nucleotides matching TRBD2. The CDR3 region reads CASGARLAGAYEQFF. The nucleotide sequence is TGTGCCAGCGGAGCTCGACTAGCGGGAGCCTATGAGCAGTTCTTC.